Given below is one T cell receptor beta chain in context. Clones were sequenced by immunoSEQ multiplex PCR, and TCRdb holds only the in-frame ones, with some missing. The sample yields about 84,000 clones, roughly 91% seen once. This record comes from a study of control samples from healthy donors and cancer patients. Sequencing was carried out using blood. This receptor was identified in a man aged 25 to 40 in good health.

Here the CDR3 DNA reads TGCGCCAGCAGCCAGGCTCTGGGTAACGAGCAGTACTTC. Protein: CASSQALGNEQYF. V and J are TRBV4-3 and TRBJ2-7, with unresolved D. Germline V gene data show CDR1 as LGHNA and CDR2 as YSLEER. The CDR3 sequence is 13 residues long. Trimming left V 3 bases short and J 5 bases short, with 11 bases between.